The source of this TCR beta chain is a study of post-analysis software for immune sequencing data. About the study: Courses of disease covered relapsing-remitting, secondary progressive and progressive-relapsing multiple sclerosis. Points from the study as a whole: Four to six TRBV segments (TRBV5-6, TRBV5-1 and TRBV20-1 among them) occurred more frequently in patients than in controls.

For this clonotype: Its antigen remains unidentified.

Carried by the TCR beta cDNA libraries were unique molecular identifiers. Using its own MiXCR run on the PCR reads, TCRdb lists one record per CDR3 protein. This sample has about 200,000 distinct CDR3 sequences; around 30% occur once, and the top ten carry roughly 3.5%. The CDR3 is made up of 13 amino acids. V lost 4 bases to trimming and J lost 6 bases, with 12 bases between them. Germline V gene sequence: CDR1 MNHNY, CDR2 SVGAGI (reference sequence). The chain combines TRBV6-6 with TRBJ1-1; a possible D gene is TRBD1 (6 bases). The sequencing input was blood. This TCR was sampled from a girl aged 2-17 years with multiple sclerosis. The CDR3 spells CASSFPGTSEAFF. The CDR3 region has the DNA TGTGCCAGCAGTTTCCCCGGGACATCTGAAGCTTTCTTT.